This note documents a single T cell receptor (beta chain) sequence. The sample originates from a study of blood T cell repertoires in COVID-19. Study details: Researchers got acute and convalescent COVID-19 samples from the United States, Italy and Spain. The cDNA or gDNA used as material had been derived from T cells, B-cell-depleted T cells, or PBMCs.

Germline-derived CDR1 and CDR2 are KGHSH and LQKENI. The CDR3 covers 15 residues. V gave up 1 base and J gave up 5 bases, with 15 bases separating them. Per the original methods: Researchers report that nucleated cell counts were estimated from reference gene primer amplification. Data came from immunoSEQ multiplex PCR; TCRdb stores just in-frame clones and leaves some out. The DNA was the basis for D and trimming; V, J and clone size are from that table. The repertoire holds about 670,000 clones, with over 80% as singletons. This receptor was identified in a woman younger than 35 with acute or convalescent COVID-19. The gene calls are TRBV18 and TRBJ2-7; weak D call: TRBD1 (5 bases). Material: peripheral blood. This CDR3 is CASSPRVGRVHEQYF. DNA of the CDR3: TGTGCCAGCTCACCACGTGTGGGGCGAGTCCACGAGCAGTACTTC.